This T cell receptor beta chain was captured by sequencing in a study of beta chain features in type 1 diabetes. After removal of 2 bases from V and 6 bases from J, the junction contained 10 bases not matched to a gene. CDR3 length equals 16 residues. Germline V CDR1 and CDR2: LGHNA, YSLEER. The investigators reverse transcribed all of the isolated RNA, so they sequenced expressed TCRB transcripts. TCRdb's table, derived via immunoSEQ multiplex PCR, lists solely in-frame clones and lacks some. The sample includes about 160,000 clones, 8% to 9.5% of them seen just once. Study results and caveats: Moderate but significant shortening of TCRB CDR3s was recorded in all four CD4+ subsets from Type 1 diabetes patients.

In this sample, this clone turned up a few times. As yet, its antigen is unknown. Specimen: central memory CD4+ T cells from blood. This chain links TRBV4-3 with TRBJ2-5, with TRBD1 matching 9 bases. The source is a woman aged 18-30 years with type 1 diabetes. The CDR3 reads CASSQLSGTGIQTQYF. The DNA of the CDR3 is TGCGCCAGCAGCCAACTCTCCGGGACAGGGATCCAGACCCAGTACTTC.